Given below is one T cell receptor (beta chain) in context. TCRdb fed the RACE reads into MiXCR, producing one record per CDR3 protein. The repertoire consists of under 400,000 distinct CDR3 sequences, with 5.1% occurring once and the leading ten covering approximately 2.8%. This CDR3 has 16 amino acids. Per the germline V gene, CDR1 is SGHDT and CDR2 is YYEEEE. Unmatched junction bases numbered 4, after V lost 2 bases and J lost 4 bases. The time point is: pre-sensitization, week 0. Treatment reported: therapeutic diphenylcyclopropenone sensitization with weekly scalp DPC. Blood was collected ahead of every patch test applied. These data originate in a study of human T cells and chemical hapten exposure. Study summary: Epicutaneous patch tests delivered 0.01% DPC to the upper back, with evaluation at 6 days.

This chain links TRBV5-6 with TRBJ1-6; TRBD1 matches at 9 bases. Sequenced here: whole blood, sampled in connection with sensitization to the hapten diphenylcyclopropenone (DPC). The sequence derives from a woman in her forties or fifties with alopecia areata. Some clones in this sample may be carry-over from other donors' samples. CDR3 loop: CASSLQGARYNSPLHF. The CDR3 DNA reads as TGTGCCAGCAGCTTACAGGGGGCGCGGTATAATTCACCCCTCCACTTT.